The T cell receptor beta chain under discussion was sequenced for a study of breast tumors, draining lymph nodes, adjacent tissues. TCRdb redid the calling of the multiplex PCR reads with MiXCR, one entry per CDR3 protein. The data hold over 200,000 distinct CDR3 sequences, with less than 45% observed a single time. Breast cancer patients provided tissue from their axillary draining lymph nodes. Germline V lookup: CDR1 KGHDR, CDR2 SFDVKD. This CDR3 has 16 amino acids. Trimming removed 3 bases at V and 3 bases at J, with 14 bases between. This clonotype was picked up a small number of times. Its antigen is not known. Study-wide results and caveats: Compared with basal-like, luminal-like tumors shared significantly more repertoire with nontumor tissue.

The sequencing sample was made of axillary lymph node tissue. V gene TRBV24-1 combines with J gene TRBJ2-1; D not certain. The TCR sequence derives from a female donor with breast cancer. Some clones in this sample may be carry-over from other donors' samples. The CDR3 region has the DNA TGTGCCACCAGTGATAGGACCGCGTTCGGCTACAATGAGCAGTTCTTC. It yields the protein CATSDRTAFGYNEQFF.